These 30 T cell receptor beta chains were sequenced from one sample in a study of PD-L1 blockade in urothelial cancer. Time point specified: pretreatment peripheral blood. The repertoire was sequenced with immunoSEQ multiplex PCR; TCRdb's copy has only in-frame clones and lacks some. The sample records fewer than 80,000 clones, around 86% being singletons. Sequencing used PBMCs, obtained around atezolizumab (anti-PD-L1) treatment. Receptors were obtained from a man aged 65 to 85 with urothelial cancer.

As for this clone: The identical CDR3 is also encoded by other nucleotide sequences in the sample. V usage is TRBV11-2 and J usage is TRBJ2-2; unclear D gene. Germline V gene data show CDR1 as SGHAT and CDR2 as FQNNGV. The CDR3 has 15 amino acids. Trimming stripped 1 base from V and 1 base from J, with 7 bases between. The CDR3 protein is CASSLVAVNTGELFF. CDR3 coding DNA: TGTGCCAGCAGCTTAGTGGCGGTGAACACCGGGGAGCTGTTTTTT. Full variable domain (rest looked up from reference TRBV11-2 and TRBJ2-2): EAGVAQSPRYKIIEKRQSVAFWCNPISGHATLYWYQQILGQGPKLLIQFQNNGVVDDSQLPKDRFSAERLKGVDSTLKIQPAKLEDSAVYLCASSLVAVNTGELFFGEGSRLTVL.

This sequence joins TRBV5-6 and TRBJ2-5, with a weak D call TRBD1 (5 bases). The V gene lost 0 bases and the J gene lost 0 bases, with 9 bases spanning the gap. Germline CDR1 is SGHDT and CDR2 is YYEEEE. CDR3 length equals 15 residues. The CDR3, as DNA: TGTGCCAGCAGCTTGGGTTCAGGGTACCAAGAGACCCAGTACTTC. Translating it yields CASSLGSGYQETQYF. The full variable domain, in which reference TRBV5-6 and TRBJ2-5 provide the parts outside the CDR3, is DAGVTQSPTHLIKTRGQQVTLRCSPKSGHDTVSWYQQALGQGPQFIFQYYEEEERQRGNFPDRFSGHQFPNYSSELNVNALLLGDSALYLCASSLGSGYQETQYFGPGTRLLVL.

This chain uses TRBV5-8 with TRBJ2-5, with 8 bases that match TRBD1. The germline V gene encodes CDR1 SGHTS and CDR2 YDEGEE. Trimming removed 4 bases from V and 3 bases from J; junction bases left unmatched: 8. The CDR3 extends over 15 amino acids. The CDR3 sequence: CASSHGQGTEETQYF. The CDR3 DNA follows: TGTGCCAGCAGCCACGGACAGGGAACGGAAGAGACCCAGTACTTC.

This clone was observed once. J is TRBJ1-1 and V is TRBV19, with D perhaps TRBD1 (5 bases). CDR3 length equals 15 residues. Trimming cost V 7 bases and J 0 bases, with 15 bases left between them. Germline V CDR1 and CDR2: LNHDA, SQIVND (reference sequence). The CDR3, as DNA: TGTGCCAGTATCGGGGGATCATTGATGAACACTGAAGCTTTCTTT. It yields the protein CASIGGSLMNTEAFF.

The V call is TRBV29-1, the J call TRBJ1-6; D is undetermined. The CDR3 is 13 residues long. V was shortened by 6 bases and J by 5 bases, with 11 bases between the two germline ends. Germline CDR1 SQVTM, CDR2 ANQGSEA. The CDR3 here is CSVGWQDNSPLHF. CDR3 nucleotide sequence: TGCAGCGTGGGCTGGCAGGATAATTCACCCCTCCACTTT.

This clone was counted between two and nine times. The chain has TRBV19 and TRBJ2-1, with TRBD1 matching over 7 bases. The V and J ends lost 9 bases and 8 bases, in that order; junction bases with no gene match: 13. Germline values: CDR1 LNHDA, CDR2 SQIVND (reference sequence). CDR3 length equals 14 residues. CDR3 region: CASNPQGVIDEQFF. CDR3 DNA sequence: TGTGCCAGCAATCCTCAGGGGGTAATCGATGAGCAGTTCTTC.

This clone was observed a single time. DNA of the CDR3: TGCGCCAGCAGCTTGGGACTAGCGGGAGGAACCTCCTACGAGCAGTACTTC. This encodes CASSLGLAGGTSYEQYF. The chain couples TRBV5-1 to TRBJ2-7; 13 nucleotides align to TRBD2. CDR1 and CDR2 from the germline V gene are SGHRS and YFSETQ. CDR3 length: 17 residues. The V gene end was trimmed by 0 bases and the J gene end by 0 bases; junction bases not matched to a gene: 3.

This chain's CDR3 is CASSPDGRETQYF. CDR3 in DNA: TGTGCCAGCAGCCCCGACGGGAGAGAGACCCAGTACTTC. This chain joins TRBV5-6 and TRBJ2-5; tentatively, D is TRBD2 (6 bases). The CDR3 sequence is 13 residues long. V lost 4 bases and J lost 4, with 11 bases in between. CDR1 is SGHDT and CDR2 is YYEEEE in the germline V gene.

The chain links TRBV7-2 to TRBJ2-3; D is perhaps TRBD2 (6 bases). The CDR3 extends over 13 amino acids. Germline V gives CDR1 SGHTA, CDR2 FQGNSA. Deletions cut 1 base from V and 5 bases from J, with 7 bases between. CDR3 bases: TGTGCCAGCAGCTTAGGAGCGGGAGATACGCAGTATTTT. This sequence encodes CASSLGAGDTQYF. The whole variable domain, remainder taken from reference TRBV7-2 and TRBJ2-3, is GAGVSQSPSNKVTEKGKDVELRCDPISGHTALYWYRQSLGQGLEFLIYFQGNSAPDKSGLPSDRFSAERTGGSVSTLTIQRTQQEDSAVYLCASSLGAGDTQYFGPGTRLTVL.

The V call is TRBV9, the J call TRBJ2-2, with D unresolved. The germline gives CDR1 SGDLS, CDR2 YYNGEE. CDR3 length: 13 amino acids. The V and J ends lost 4 bases and 10 bases respectively, with 14 bases between them. The CDR3 reads CASSNTNSAELFF. The DNA of the CDR3 is TGTGCCAGCAGCAATACTAACTCCGCGGAGCTGTTTTTT.

The V and J genes are TRBV28 and TRBJ1-4; TRBD1 matches at 7 bases. The V gene end was trimmed by 7 bases and the J gene end by 0 bases; junction bases not matched to a gene: 8. Germline CDR1 reads MDHEN; CDR2 reads SYDVKM. The CDR3 is 16 amino acids. The DNA for the CDR3 is TGTGCCAGCAATCTAGACAGGGCTACAACTAATGAAAAACTGTTTTTT. This codes for CASNLDRATTNEKLFF.

The gene calls are TRBV9 and TRBJ1-1, with a tentative D call TRBD1 (5 bases). CDR3 length equals 16 residues. CDR1 and CDR2 (germline): SGDLS, YYNGEE. Trimming took off 0 bases at V and 0 bases at J, with 12 bases between the two ends. CDR3 protein: CASSVGSYRMNTEAFF. The CDR3 nucleotides are TGTGCCAGCAGCGTAGGATCTTACAGGATGAACACTGAAGCTTTCTTT.

This clone was observed a handful of times. This sequence joins TRBV6-1 and TRBJ2-6, with TRBD1 identical over 8 bases. CDR1 and CDR2 from the germline V gene are MNHNS and SASEGT. V lost 4 bases, J lost 3 bases, and 5 bases stayed unmatched. This CDR3 region has 16 residues. The CDR3 sequence is CASSGWTGSGANVLTF. The CDR3 DNA sequence: TGTGCCAGCAGTGGCTGGACAGGGAGTGGGGCCAACGTCCTGACTTTC.

This chain joins TRBV5-1 and TRBJ1-2, with 11 bases that match TRBD1. Germline V lookup: CDR1 SGHRS, CDR2 YFSETQ. This CDR3 spans 16 amino acids. The J segment lost 1 base and the V segment lost 5 bases, leaving 7 bases of the junction unmatched. The CDR3 DNA sequence: TGCGCCAGCAGACCCGGGACAGGGGGATTTAACTATGGCTACACCTTC. It encodes CASRPGTGGFNYGYTF.

J is TRBJ2-1 and V is TRBV18, with D perhaps TRBD1 (5 bases). Trimming took 4 bases from V and 0 from J, leaving 16 bases between them. The CDR3 totals 17 residues. Germline values: CDR1 KGHSH, CDR2 LQKENI. As DNA, the CDR3 is TGTGCCAGCTCACTCAACCAGGGTTTTGCCTCCTACAATGAGCAGTTCTTC. This encodes CASSLNQGFASYNEQFF.

The sample holds a few counts of this clone. V gene TRBV18 combines with J gene TRBJ2-5, with a tentative D call TRBD1 (5 bases). The V and J ends lost 6 bases and 4 bases respectively, with 18 bases between them. Germline assignment: CDR1 KGHSH and CDR2 LQKENI. The CDR3 loop spans 15 amino acids. CDR3 amino acids: CASSQNQGSGETQYF. The CDR3 DNA reads TGTGCCAGCTCCCAAAATCAGGGATCCGGAGAGACCCAGTACTTC. The variable domain in full, completed from reference TRBV18 and TRBJ2-5, reads NAGVMQNPRHLVRRRGQEARLRCSPMKGHSHVYWYRQLPEEGLKFMVYLQKENIIDESGMPKERFSAEFPKEGPSILRIQQVVRGDSAAYFCASSQNQGSGETQYFGPGTRLLVL.

The chain joins TRBV18 to TRBJ2-7; weak D call: TRBD1 (6 bases). Germline CDR1 is KGHSH and CDR2 is LQKENI. The CDR3 is 14 residues long. Trimming took 2 bases from V and 7 from J, leaving 15 bases between them. The CDR3 here is CASSPGHARGEQYF. The CDR3 region has the DNA TGTGCCAGCTCACCAGGACACGCCAGGGGAGAGCAGTACTTC.

The V call is TRBV6-1, the J call TRBJ2-1, with 13 bases aligning to TRBD2. This CDR3 region has 19 residues. The germline V gene has CDR1 MNHNS and CDR2 SASEGT. V was pared by 4 bases and J by 0 bases, with 9 bases of the junction left unmatched. The CDR3 nucleotides read TGTGCCAGCAGTGGAAGGGGACTAGCGGGATCGAGCTCCTACAATGAGCAGTTCTTC. Protein sequence: CASSGRGLAGSSSYNEQFF.

The rearrangement joins TRBV11-3 to TRBJ2-1; 8 bases map to TRBD1. The CDR3 is 17 residues long. Germline assignment: CDR1 SGHNT and CDR2 YENEEA. V lost 4 bases to trimming and J lost 0 bases; unmatched junction nucleotides: 8. This CDR3 is CASSSRDRSGSYNEQFF. CDR3 bases: TGTGCCAGCAGCTCGCGGGACAGGTCTGGCTCCTACAATGAGCAGTTCTTC.

This chain connects TRBV25-1 to TRBJ1-2, with D possibly being TRBD1 (6 bases). Per the germline V gene, CDR1 is MGHDK and CDR2 is SYGVNS. The CDR3 extends over 13 amino acids. The V gene lost 7 bases and the J gene lost 4 bases, with 13 bases spanning the gap. CDR3 DNA: TGTGCCAGCACCGACAGGACTTCCTATGGCTACACCTTC. This gives the protein CASTDRTSYGYTF.

The chain joins TRBV6-5 to TRBJ1-3; no reliable D call. V shed 10 bases and J shed 4 bases, with 11 bases lying between them. CDR1 and CDR2 (germline): MNHEY, SVGAGI. The CDR3 is 12 residues long. The CDR3 protein is CATQAPGNTIYF. The CDR3 DNA sequence: TGTGCCACCCAAGCTCCCGGAAACACCATATATTTT.

V usage is TRBV5-4 and J usage is TRBJ2-1, with 8 nucleotides matching TRBD2. This CDR3 comprises 20 residues. CDR1 and CDR2 (germline): SGHNT, YYREEE (reference sequence). The junction had 23 bases not matched to a gene; V was cut back by 0 bases and J by 9 bases. CDR3 coding DNA: TGTGCCAGCAGCTTGGTCCAACTAGCGGTCATGGACCCTACCGTAGGTGAGCAGTTCTTC. The encoded protein is CASSLVQLAVMDPTVGEQFF.

This chain joins TRBV19 and TRBJ1-5, with D unresolved. This CDR3 is built from 13 residues. V was trimmed by 3 bases and J by 5 bases, leaving 8 bases between them. Germline assignment: CDR1 LNHDA and CDR2 SQIVND (reference sequence). The CDR3 DNA reads as TGTGCCAGTAGTATTGCGGAGGATCAGCCCCAGCATTTT. Translated: CASSIAEDQPQHF.

DNA of the CDR3: TGTGCCAGCAGGGACCTGACTAGCGGGATGGCAGATACGCAGTATTTT. Amino acids: CASRDLTSGMADTQYF. The chain has TRBV6-6 and TRBJ2-3; TRBD2 matches at 11 bases. The CDR3 extends over 16 amino acids. V lost 6 bases to trimming and J lost 4 bases; unmatched junction nucleotides: 9. From germline, CDR1 is MNHNY and CDR2 SVGAGI (reference sequence).

The chain employs TRBV6-1 and TRBJ2-5, with TRBD2 matching 8 bases. This CDR3 has 18 amino acids. Germline V CDR1 and CDR2: MNHNS, SASEGT. After removal of 4 bases from V and 4 bases from J, the junction contained 17 bases not matched to a gene. CDR3: CASSGWGVAGTVGETQYF. The CDR3 nucleotides read TGTGCCAGCAGTGGGTGGGGGGTAGCGGGAACGGTTGGAGAGACCCAGTACTTC.

The chain joins TRBV28 to TRBJ1-5, with D perhaps matching TRBD1 (5 bases). Between the trimmed V and J ends, which lost 5 bases and 0 bases, there was a span of 14 bases. Germline CDR1 MDHEN, CDR2 SYDVKM. The length of the CDR3 is 16 residues. The CDR3 region is CASSHRSIYSNQPQHF. CDR3 nucleotide sequence: TGTGCCAGCAGTCACAGGTCGATTTATAGCAATCAGCCCCAGCATTTT.

This chain joins TRBV7-2 and TRBJ2-1; 13 bases fit TRBD2. The V gene's germline CDR1 is SGHTA and CDR2 FQGNSA. V lost 5 bases and J lost 8; bases outside the gene matches: 6. The CDR3 extends over 15 amino acids. DNA of the CDR3: TGTGCCAGCAGCCGGACTAGCGGGAGCCTCGATGAGCAGTTCTTC. Its translation: CASSRTSGSLDEQFF.

The chain has TRBV19 and TRBJ2-7, with a possible D match to TRBD2 (6 bases). The germline gives CDR1 LNHDA, CDR2 SQIVND (reference sequence). The germline V and J ends were trimmed by 10 bases and 2 bases, with 15 bases remaining between them. The CDR3 loop spans 13 amino acids. The CDR3 DNA reads TGTGCCACTTCGGGTAGCGGTGCCTACGAGCAGTACTTC. This codes for CATSGSGAYEQYF. Looking up the rest from reference TRBV19 and TRBJ2-7 gives the full variable domain: DGGITQSPKYLFRKEGQNVTLSCEQNLNHDAMYWYRQDPGQGLRLIYYSQIVNDFQKGDIAEGYSVSREKKESFPLTVTSAQKNPTAFYLCATSGSGAYEQYFGPGTRLTVT.

The rearrangement uses TRBV9 and TRBJ2-2; tentative D call: TRBD2 (6 bases). The CDR3 runs 14 residues. The germline V and J ends were trimmed by 4 bases and 7 bases, with 14 bases remaining between them. Germline V gene sequence: CDR1 SGDLS, CDR2 YYNGEE. The CDR3 spells CASSPRRVVGELFF. The CDR3 region has the DNA TGTGCCAGCAGCCCTAGGAGGGTGGTCGGGGAGCTGTTTTTT.

This CDR3 reads CSVEVTENSYEQYF. In DNA form, the CDR3 reads TGCAGCGTTGAAGTAACAGAAAATTCCTACGAGCAGTACTTC. The chain employs TRBV29-1 and TRBJ2-7; D call uncertain. Trimming cost V 1 base and J 1 base, with 11 bases left between them. There are 14 residues in the CDR3. Germline V gene data show CDR1 as SQVTM and CDR2 as ANQGSEA.